The T cell receptor beta chain described here comes from a study of CD8 T cells in Susac syndrome. It was with random hexamers that roughly 0.5 to 1 ug RNA was reverse transcribed. The immunoSEQ assay covered 54 Vbeta and 13 Jbeta segments for CDR3. TCRdb reprocessed the immunoSEQ multiplex PCR reads with MiXCR, giving one entry per CDR3 protein. The top ten clones hold 0.075% to 0.095% of a sample with 200,000 to 250,000 distinct CDR3 sequences, 95% of them seen once. CDR3 length: 16 residues. Germline CDR1 MNHEY, CDR2 SMNVEV (reference sequence). The V and J ends lost 5 bases and 9 bases respectively, with 23 bases between them. The authors carried out high-throughput sequencing of TCR beta. They applied it to CD8+ and CD4+ T cells obtained from blood. TEMRA cells underwent FACS enrichment and CD8+ and CD4+ T cells underwent negative isolation.

The TCR comes from a human donor with multiple sclerosis. The chain has TRBV27 and TRBJ2-1; D may correspond to TRBD1 or TRBD2 (5 bases each). The sequenced sample consisted of CD4+ T cells from PBMCs. The CDR3: CASSPPNVPGTSEQFF. CDR3 nucleotide sequence: TGTGCCAGCAGTCCCCCCAACGTTCCGGGGACGAGTGAGCAGTTCTTC.